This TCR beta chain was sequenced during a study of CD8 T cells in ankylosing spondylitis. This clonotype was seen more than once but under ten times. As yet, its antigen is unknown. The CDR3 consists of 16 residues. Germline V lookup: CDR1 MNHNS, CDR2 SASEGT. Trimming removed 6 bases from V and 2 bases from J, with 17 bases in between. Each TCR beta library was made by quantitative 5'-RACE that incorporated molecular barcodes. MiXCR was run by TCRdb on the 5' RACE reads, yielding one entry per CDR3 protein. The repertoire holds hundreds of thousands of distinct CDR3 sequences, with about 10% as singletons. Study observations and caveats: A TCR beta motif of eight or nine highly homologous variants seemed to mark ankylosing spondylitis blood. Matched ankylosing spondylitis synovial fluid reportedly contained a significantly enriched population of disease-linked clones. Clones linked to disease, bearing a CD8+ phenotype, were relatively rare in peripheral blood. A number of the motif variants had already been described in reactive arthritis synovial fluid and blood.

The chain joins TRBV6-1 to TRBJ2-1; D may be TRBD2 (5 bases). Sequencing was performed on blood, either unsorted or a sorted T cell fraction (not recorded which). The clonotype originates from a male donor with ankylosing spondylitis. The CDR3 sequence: CASSLGVGLAYNEQFF. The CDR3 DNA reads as TGTGCCAGCAGCCTCGGGGTAGGGTTGGCCTACAATGAGCAGTTCTTC.